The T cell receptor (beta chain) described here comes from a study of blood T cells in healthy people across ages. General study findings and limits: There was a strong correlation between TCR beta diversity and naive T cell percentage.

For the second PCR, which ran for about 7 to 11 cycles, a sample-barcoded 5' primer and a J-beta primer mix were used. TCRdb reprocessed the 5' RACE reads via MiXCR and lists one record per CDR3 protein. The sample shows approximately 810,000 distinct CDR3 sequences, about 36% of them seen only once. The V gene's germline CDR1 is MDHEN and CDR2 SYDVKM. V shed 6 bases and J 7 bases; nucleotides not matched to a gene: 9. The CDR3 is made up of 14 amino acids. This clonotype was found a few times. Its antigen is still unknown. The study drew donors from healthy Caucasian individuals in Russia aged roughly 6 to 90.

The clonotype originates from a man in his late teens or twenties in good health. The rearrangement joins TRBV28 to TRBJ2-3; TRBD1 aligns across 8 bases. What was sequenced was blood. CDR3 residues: CASSRGQGRNTQYF. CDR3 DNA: TGTGCCAGCAGCAGAGGACAGGGAAGGAATACGCAGTATTTT.